This record looks at one TCR beta chain sequence and its context. This clone turned up a few times. Its recognized antigen is unknown. Base qualities are missing; no much larger clone stands one base away. The time point label, as the study defines it: baseline before first vaccination. Vaccinee samples were obtained from the UK trials COV001 and COV002, which included a single-blind randomized controlled phase 2/3 trial of AZD1222 (ChAdOx1 nCoV-19) in healthy adults. For TCRbeta chain sequencing, PBMC samples from trial participants were taken at day 0 and at day 28 after the second dose. V is clipped by 2 bases and J by 6 bases, and the sequence between their germline boundaries is 15 bases long. Reading the germline V gene gives CDR1 SGHRS and CDR2 YFSETQ. The CDR3 runs 14 amino acids, cysteine and phenylalanine included. The entry retains the CDR3 DNA only, 42 bases that are in frame from base 1.

The CDR3 regions of human TCRbeta chains were analyzed by immunosequencing. The authors' analysis ran thus. Repertoire TCRs were matched against a reference library of SARS-CoV-2-specific TCRs generated with the MIRA antigen-specificity platform. Breadth was defined as the fraction of unique TCRs that were SARS-CoV-2-associated, and depth was defined as the fraction of total T cells that were SARS-CoV-2-associated. Using the MIRA data, every spike-specific TCR was mapped to the spike region that the TCR reacted to and assigned to either a CD4 or a CD8 class. Log10-transformed breadth and depth values were compared by one-way ANOVA with Sidak's multiple comparisons tests. TCRdb took over this immuneACCESS table, retaining in-frame rearrangements with V and J assigned. Such tables are incomplete; in checked studies, under half of the missing clones stem from an unresolved V gene, and the remainder is unexplained. V and J calls and clone size are those listed in that table; D and trimming were worked out from the DNA. A total of around 95,000 clones appear in this sample, around 87% of them only once. Of the sample, more than 15% is held by the ten largest clones.

This specimen belongs to a study of T cell responses to AZD1222 COVID-19 vaccine (dated by TCRdb to the early 2020s). As for the study more broadly: AZD1222 recipients given second doses at about 4 weeks or at about 12 weeks were pooled, since spike-specific TCR depth and breadth were not found to differ between the two schedules. Enrollment into the trials was organized by age into subgroups of 18-55, 56-69 and 70-plus years, and those subgroups contained roughly 150, 30 and 60 TCR-sequenced participants, respectively. A total of roughly 240 trial participants underwent TCR sequencing, of whom about 200 received two doses of AZD1222 and some 26 received two doses of the MenACWY control vaccine. Broader findings and caveats from the paper: A significant rise in spike-specific TCR breadth and depth was observed after two AZD1222 doses relative to day 0 and relative to MenACWY recipients. Most participants were white British and females outnumbered males, and the authors suggested that clonal diversity may have been underestimated. Conclusions about previously exposed vaccinees were limited because only five to seven AZD1222 recipients were SARS-CoV-2 seropositive at baseline. Nearly half of unique spike-specific TCRs reportedly recognized epitopes outside regions mutated in the B.1.351 and B.1.1.7 variants. Because no day 14 peak-response samples were available, the repertoires could be characterized only after the peak T cell response. The 56-69-year group was small, and its depth increase did not reach significance, likely because of low power. The vaccine-associated CD4 TCRs covered the entire spike protein, and the dominant responses fell in regions 160-218 and 743-854.

The receptor's source is an adult in good health. The V and J segments used are TRBV5-1 and TRBJ2-7; a tentative D call is TRBD1 (5 bases match). Sample: peripheral blood, taken on day 0 of AZD1222 vaccination. The encoded CDR3 is CASSFNPGWGEQYF. The nucleotides are TGCGCCAGCAGCTTCAATCCAGGGTGGGGCGAGCAGTACTTC.